One sample yielded the 23 T cell receptor beta chains listed below, sequenced in a study of beta chain features in type 1 diabetes listed by TCRdb under 2018. The receptor library was made with the immunoSEQ multiplex PCR assay. The High Capacity cDNA Reverse Transcription Kit was used to reverse transcribe all of the isolated RNA, meaning that expressed TCRB transcripts were what got sequenced. Sourced from immuneACCESS, this table was stored by TCRdb with only in-frame sequences that have V and J called. A share of the clones is absent; for the studies checked, an unresolved V gene accounts for under half, and the remainder has no known explanation. The sample data list about 40,000 clones, and approximately 49% of these were observed just once. Together, the top ten hold 0.6% to 0.9% of the sample. Sequenced input: central memory CD4+ T cells from blood. All receptors derive from a woman between 18 and 29 years old in good health.

This clone was detected a few times. The chain couples TRBV7-9 to TRBJ1-1; D unresolved. Germline V gene lookup returns CDR1 SEHNR and CDR2 FQNEAQ (reference sequence). This CDR3 comprises 13 residues. V was clipped by 5 bases and J by 1 base, with 8 bases between them. The CDR3: CASSPGPNTEAFF. CDR3 DNA: TGTGCCAGCAGCCCTGGGCCGAACACTGAAGCTTTCTTT.

The V call is TRBV9, the J call TRBJ1-4, with D possibly TRBD1 on 6 matching bases. CDR3 length: 17 amino acids. Germline CDR1 SGDLS, CDR2 YYNGEE. Trimming left V 4 bases short and J 8 bases short, with 24 bases between. The CDR3 coding sequence is TGTGCCAGCAGCTTATCCGGAGTGTGGACAGTGGGGGAAAAACTGTTTTTT. This sequence encodes CASSLSGVWTVGEKLFF. The variable domain in full, with the rest retrieved from reference TRBV9 and TRBJ1-4, is DSGVTQTPKHLITATGQRVTLRCSPRSGDLSVYWYQQSLDQGLQFLIQYYNGEERAKGNILERFSAQQFPDLHSELNLSSLELGDSALYFCASSLSGVWTVGEKLFFGSGTQLSVL.

V and J are TRBV5-1 and TRBJ2-3; 10 positions match TRBD1. Germline V CDR1 and CDR2: SGHRS, YFSETQ. The trim removed 5 bases at V and 7 bases at J, leaving 7 bases unmatched. The CDR3 totals 14 residues. The CDR3 sequence: CASRGGQGPNTQYF. CDR3 sequence (DNA): TGCGCCAGCAGGGGGGGACAGGGGCCAAATACGCAGTATTTT.

This clone appeared a few times. This chain links TRBV29-1 with TRBJ1-3; maybe TRBD1 (6 bases). Deletions cut 7 bases from V and 1 base from J, with 11 bases between. This CDR3 is 13 amino acids long. Germline CDR1 SQVTM, CDR2 ANQGSEA. CDR3 protein: CSAVGQSGNTIYF. The CDR3 DNA reads TGCAGCGCCGTCGGACAGTCTGGAAACACCATATATTTT.

The rearrangement uses TRBV29-1 and TRBJ1-2; D gene uncertain. This CDR3 region has 12 residues. Germline assignment: CDR1 SQVTM and CDR2 ANQGSEA. The V end was cut by 7 bases, the J end by 2 bases, with 11 bases between. The CDR3 is CSAKDINYGYTF. CDR3 sequence (DNA): TGCAGCGCGAAAGACATCAACTATGGCTACACCTTC.

V is TRBV30 and J is TRBJ1-1, with TRBD1 identical over 7 bases. The CDR3 is 14 residues long. The V gene end was trimmed by 3 bases and the J gene end by 4 bases; junction bases not matched to a gene: 8. The germline V gene has CDR1 GTSNPN and CDR2 SVGIG (reference sequence). The DNA for the CDR3 is TGTGCCTGGAGAGGTTCGGCAGGGGGCACTGAAGCTTTCTTT. This encodes CAWRGSAGGTEAFF. Variable domain in full (rest from reference TRBV30 and TRBJ1-1): SQTIHQWPATLVQPVGSPLSLECTVEGTSNPNLYWYRQAAGRGLQLLFYSVGIGQISSEVPQNLSASRPQDRQFILSSKKLLLSDSGFYLCAWRGSAGGTEAFFGQGTRLTVV.

This chain connects TRBV5-8 to TRBJ2-5; TRBD1 aligns across 9 bases. The assigned J gene may be wrong: the sequence end matches TRBJ2-7 better. The germline V gene encodes CDR1 SGHTS and CDR2 YDEGEE. This CDR3 is built from 14 residues. CDR3 protein: CASSLTGTGYEQYF. The DNA of the CDR3 is TGTGCCAGCAGCTTAACCGGGACAGGGTACGAGCAGTACTTC.

The rearrangement joins TRBV6-1 to TRBJ1-2; a possible D gene is TRBD1 (6 bases). The CDR3 runs 13 residues. Trimming left V 5 bases short and J 4 bases short, with 11 bases between. CDR1 is MNHNS, CDR2 SASEGT, per germline. The chain's CDR3 is CASSHQGSYGYTF. CDR3 coding DNA: TGTGCCAGCAGTCACCAGGGGAGCTATGGCTACACCTTC.

This clone was detected a few times. This chain uses TRBV19 with TRBJ2-7, with 7 bases fitting TRBD2. Germline CDR1 LNHDA, CDR2 SQIVND (reference sequence). The CDR3 consists of 13 residues. V trimming: 6 bases; J trimming: 3 bases; junction bases outside the gene matches: 5. This CDR3 reads CASSPWGGYEQYF. The CDR3 nucleotides are TGTGCCAGTAGCCCGTGGGGGGGCTACGAGCAGTACTTC.

The chain has TRBV7-6 and TRBJ2-1; 7 nucleotides agree with TRBD2. The CDR3 totals 17 residues. Germline values: CDR1 SGHVS, CDR2 FNYEAQ. J was trimmed by 0 bases and V by 5 bases; bases with no gene match: 10. In DNA form, the CDR3 reads TGTGCCAGCAGCCCCCCGGGGAGGGTGAACTCCTACAATGAGCAGTTCTTC. Translating it yields CASSPPGRVNSYNEQFF. Full variable domain (rest looked up from reference TRBV7-6 and TRBJ2-1): GAGVSQSPRYKVTKRGQDVALRCDPISGHVSLYWYRQALGQGPEFLTYFNYEAQQDKSGLPNDRFSAERPEGSISTLTIQRTEQRDSAMYRCASSPPGRVNSYNEQFFGPGTRLTVL.

This clone was seen a few times. The V and J genes are TRBV20-1 and TRBJ1-1; 8 nucleotides line up with TRBD1. CDR1 and CDR2 (germline): DFQATT, SNEGSKA (reference sequence). This CDR3 spans 11 amino acids. The junction had 5 bases not matched to a gene; V was cut back by 6 bases and J by 8 bases. DNA of the CDR3: TGCAGTGCAGAGGACAGGGCGGAAGCTTTCTTT. The encoded protein is CSAEDRAEAFF.

The chain is built from TRBV2 and TRBJ2-3; a weak D match, TRBD1 (6 bases). V lost 3 bases and J lost 9, with 13 bases in between. The CDR3 extends over 13 amino acids. CDR1 and CDR2 from the germline V gene are SNHLY and FYNNEI. Here the CDR3 DNA reads TGTGCCAGCAGTGACACGTCTCAGGGGACGCAGTATTTT. It encodes CASSDTSQGTQYF.

The chain carries TRBV6-5 and TRBJ2-5, with TRBD2 identical over 14 bases. The last part of the DNA fits TRBJ2-7 better; the J call may be wrong. The CDR3 runs 16 residues. Germline CDR1 MNHEY, CDR2 SVGAGI. The CDR3 bases are TGTGCCAGCAGTTACAGGACTAGCGGGAGGAGCGACGAGCAGTACTTC. The encoded protein is CASSYRTSGRSDEQYF.

The CDR3 DNA is TGTGCCAGCAACAGAGCGGGATTAGCCAAAAACATTCAGTACTTC. It yields the protein CASNRAGLAKNIQYF. The genes are TRBV5-6 and TRBJ2-4, with 7 bases aligning to TRBD2. From germline, CDR1 is SGHDT and CDR2 YYEEEE. This CDR3 is 15 amino acids long. Trimming removed 6 bases from V and 0 bases from J; junction bases left unmatched: 6.

This chain links TRBV14 with TRBJ1-3; D gene ambiguous. The CDR3 loop spans 15 amino acids. V was cut by 2 bases and J by 0 bases, with 8 bases left in between. From germline, CDR1 is SGHDN and CDR2 FVKESK. CDR3: CASSQRGFSGNTIYF. CDR3 coding DNA: TGTGCCAGCAGCCAACGAGGGTTCTCTGGAAACACCATATATTTT.

V is TRBV19 and J is TRBJ2-1; 11 bases are shared with TRBD2. The ends lost 5 bases at V and 7 bases at J; junction bases unmatched: 7. From germline, CDR1 is LNHDA and CDR2 SQIVND (reference sequence). This CDR3 region has 15 residues. In nucleotides, the CDR3 is TGTGCCAGTAGTGTAGCGGGAGGGCCGGGGAATGAGCAGTTCTTC. The encoded protein is CASSVAGGPGNEQFF.

The genes are TRBV9 and TRBJ1-1; TRBD1 aligns across 8 bases. The CDR3 length is 13 residues. V lost 3 bases, J lost 7 bases, and 5 bases stayed unmatched. Germline V gene lookup returns CDR1 SGDLS and CDR2 YYNGEE. In DNA, the CDR3 is TGTGCCAGCAGCGCCGGACAGGGTATTGAAGCTTTCTTT. Translated: CASSAGQGIEAFF. The variable domain in full, completed from reference TRBV9 and TRBJ1-1, reads DSGVTQTPKHLITATGQRVTLRCSPRSGDLSVYWYQQSLDQGLQFLIQYYNGEERAKGNILERFSAQQFPDLHSELNLSSLELGDSALYFCASSAGQGIEAFFGQGTRLTVV.

The chain has TRBV5-5 and TRBJ2-5; 9 positions match TRBD2. The germline V gene has CDR1 SGHKS and CDR2 YYEKEE (reference sequence). The CDR3 consists of 14 residues. The V gene end was trimmed by 5 bases and the J gene end by 5 bases; junction bases not matched to a gene: 7. CDR3 nucleotides: TGTGCCAGCAGGGAAGGCGGGGGGGCGGAGACCCAGTACTTC. Encoded protein: CASREGGGAETQYF.

The chain recombines TRBV14 with TRBJ1-2; D gene unclear. Per the germline V gene, CDR1 is SGHDN and CDR2 is FVKESK. The CDR3 spans 16 residues. Trimming shortened V by 3 bases and J by 0 bases, and 14 bases separated the two germline ends. DNA of the CDR3: TGTGCCAGCAGCCAGGGGAGGGCGGAAGCTAACTATGGCTACACCTTC. Residues: CASSQGRAEANYGYTF.

A single count supports this clone. The chain couples TRBV5-6 to TRBJ2-7; a weak D match, TRBD2 (6 bases). Trimming removed 4 bases from V and 6 bases from J, with 17 bases in between. The germline V gene encodes CDR1 SGHDT and CDR2 YYEEEE. The CDR3 loop spans 14 amino acids. The CDR3 coding sequence is TGTGCCAGCAGCCCGGGGACTCGGCTGGCCGAGCAGTACTTC. This codes for CASSPGTRLAEQYF. Supplemented by reference TRBV5-6 and TRBJ2-7, the full variable domain reads DAGVTQSPTHLIKTRGQQVTLRCSPKSGHDTVSWYQQALGQGPQFIFQYYEEEERQRGNFPDRFSGHQFPNYSSELNVNALLLGDSALYLCASSPGTRLAEQYFGPGTRLTVT.

This chain links TRBV29-1 with TRBJ1-2; tentative D call: TRBD1 (5 bases). CDR1 SQVTM and CDR2 ANQGSEA come from the germline V gene. CDR3 length equals 14 residues. Deletions cut 4 bases from V and 5 bases from J, with 17 bases between. The CDR3 loop reads CSVVGGWVRYGYTF. CDR3 nucleotides: TGCAGCGTTGTTGGGGGGTGGGTTCGGTATGGCTACACCTTC.

The chain links TRBV19 to TRBJ2-2; 8 nucleotides agree with TRBD1. The CDR3 runs 14 residues. Trimming took 6 bases from V and 6 from J; bases not matched to a gene: 6. The V gene's germline CDR1 is LNHDA and CDR2 SQIVND (reference sequence). CDR3 coding DNA: TGTGCCAGTAGATTCCTACAGGGGGCCGGGGAGCTGTTTTTT. It specifies CASRFLQGAGELFF. The whole variable domain, filled in from reference TRBV19 and TRBJ2-2, reads DGGITQSPKYLFRKEGQNVTLSCEQNLNHDAMYWYRQDPGQGLRLIYYSQIVNDFQKGDIAEGYSVSREKKESFPLTVTSAQKNPTAFYLCASRFLQGAGELFFGEGSRLTVL.

This chain connects TRBV5-4 to TRBJ2-6; 12 bases are a match to TRBD1. The germline gives CDR1 SGHNT, CDR2 YYREEE (reference sequence). V was clipped by 3 bases and J by 4 bases; unmatched bases: 5. This CDR3 contains 17 residues. The CDR3 region is CASSSPGQGAGANVLTF. The CDR3 coding sequence is TGTGCCAGCAGCTCTCCGGGACAGGGGGCGGGGGCCAACGTCCTGACTTTC.